The clone carrying this TCR beta chain was counted ten times or more. V dropped 0 bases and J dropped 12 bases, with 9 bases sitting between them. The CDR3 contains 11 residues. Germline V gene data show CDR1 as SGHRS and CDR2 as YFSETQ. Authors of the study amplified TCR beta CDR3 regions from RNA transcripts. The study used the HTBI primer set for a first-round RT-PCR of the TCR CDR3. TCRdb re-called the multiplex PCR reads with MiXCR, one entry per CDR3 protein. The profile covers around 440,000 distinct CDR3 sequences, with 15% to 19% appearing a single time and 13% to 15% taken by the ten largest. This record belongs to a study of T cells in Graves' hyperthyroidism and ophthalmopathy.

The rearrangement links TRBV5-1 to TRBJ1-1; D unresolved. The receptor was derived from a woman under 30 with Graves' hyperthyroidism. The sample comprised blood. The DNA of the CDR3 is TGCGCCAGCAGCTTGGCGGCCGAAACTTTCTTT. This gives the protein CASSLAAETFF.